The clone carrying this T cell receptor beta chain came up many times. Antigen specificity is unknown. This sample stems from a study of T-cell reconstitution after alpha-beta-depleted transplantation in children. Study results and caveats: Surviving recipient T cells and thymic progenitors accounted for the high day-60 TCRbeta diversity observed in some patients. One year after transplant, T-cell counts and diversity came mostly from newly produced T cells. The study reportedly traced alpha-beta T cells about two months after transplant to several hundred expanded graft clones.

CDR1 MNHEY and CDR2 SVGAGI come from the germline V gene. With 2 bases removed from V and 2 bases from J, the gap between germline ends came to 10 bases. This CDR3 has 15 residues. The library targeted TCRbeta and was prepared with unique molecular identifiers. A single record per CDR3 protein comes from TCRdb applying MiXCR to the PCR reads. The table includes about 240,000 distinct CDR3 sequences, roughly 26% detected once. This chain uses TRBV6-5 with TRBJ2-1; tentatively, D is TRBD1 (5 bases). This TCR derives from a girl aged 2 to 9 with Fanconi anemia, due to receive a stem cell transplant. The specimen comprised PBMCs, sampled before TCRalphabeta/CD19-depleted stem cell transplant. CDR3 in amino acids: CASSYGAGAYNEQFF. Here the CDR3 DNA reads TGTGCCAGCAGTTACGGGGCTGGGGCCTACAATGAGCAGTTCTTC.